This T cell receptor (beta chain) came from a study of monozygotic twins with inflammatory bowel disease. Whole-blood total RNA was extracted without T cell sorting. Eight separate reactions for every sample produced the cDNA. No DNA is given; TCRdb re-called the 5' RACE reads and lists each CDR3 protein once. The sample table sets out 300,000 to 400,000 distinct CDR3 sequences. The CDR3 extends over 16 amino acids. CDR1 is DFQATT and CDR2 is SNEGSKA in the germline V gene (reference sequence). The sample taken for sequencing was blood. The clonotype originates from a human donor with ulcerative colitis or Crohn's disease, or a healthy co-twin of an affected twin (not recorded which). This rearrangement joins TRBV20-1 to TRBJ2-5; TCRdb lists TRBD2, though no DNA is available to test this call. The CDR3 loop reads CSARDPAGLALETQYF.